This TCR beta chain stems from a study of patients and donors after allogeneic stem cell transplantation. MiXCR, applied by TCRdb to the RT-PCR reads, yields one record per CDR3 protein. The sample holds fewer than 500,000 distinct CDR3 sequences, under 20% seen once. The CDR3 extends over 11 amino acids. Germline CDR1 reads MNHEY; CDR2 reads SVGEGT. V was cut by 7 bases and J by 10 bases, with 11 bases left in between. This TCR derives from a human donor who was either an allogeneic HSCT recipient or a stem cell or donor lymphocyte infusion donor (not recorded which). It is not recorded whose cells these are; they may come from a transplant donor. This rearrangement joins TRBV6-2 or TRBV6-3 to TRBJ2-1; either TRBD1 or TRBD2 may supply D (5 bases each). Sequencing used blood, either unsorted or a sorted T cell fraction (not recorded which). Here the CDR3 reads CASTRGREQFF. The CDR3 region has the DNA TGTGCCAGCACGAGGGGCCGGGAGCAGTTCTTC.